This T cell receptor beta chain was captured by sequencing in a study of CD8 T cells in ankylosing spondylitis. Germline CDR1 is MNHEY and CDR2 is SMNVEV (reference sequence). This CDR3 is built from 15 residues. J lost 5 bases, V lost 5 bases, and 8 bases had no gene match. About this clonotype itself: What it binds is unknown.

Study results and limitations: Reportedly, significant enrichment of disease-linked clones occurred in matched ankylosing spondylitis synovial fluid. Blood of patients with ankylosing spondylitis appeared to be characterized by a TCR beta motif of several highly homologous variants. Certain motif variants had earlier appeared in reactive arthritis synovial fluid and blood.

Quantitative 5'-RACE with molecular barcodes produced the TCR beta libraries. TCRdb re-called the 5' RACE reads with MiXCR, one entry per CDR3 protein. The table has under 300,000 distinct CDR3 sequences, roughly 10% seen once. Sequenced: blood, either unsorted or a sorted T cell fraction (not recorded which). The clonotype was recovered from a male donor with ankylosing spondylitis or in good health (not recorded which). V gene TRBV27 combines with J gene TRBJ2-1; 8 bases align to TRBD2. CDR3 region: CASSIGTSGDNEQFF. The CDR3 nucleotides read TGTGCCAGCAGTATCGGGACTAGTGGAGACAATGAGCAGTTCTTC.